This is a list of T cell receptor beta chains from one sample in a study of shared clonotypes between healthy human individuals. Here immunoSEQ multiplex PCR was the method, and the copy in TCRdb shows in-frame clones only, minus some. The sample carries some 2.4 million clones, under 95% recorded once. Source material: naive CD4+ T cells from PBMCs. The receptors shown here come from a man aged 18 to 35 in good health. Some clones in this sample may be carry-over from other donors' samples. Each CDR3 is given with its conserved first and last residue. The order of the fields is D gene, CDR3 length, clone size, J gene, V gene, CDR3 DNA, CDR3 protein. D genes are given only for firm matches. Clone size is given for some rows only: seen once, a few or many times, or a class if the clone is expanded.

>-|15|-|TRBJ1-1|TRBV6-6
TGTGCCAGCAGTTACTCTTACGGAACGAACACTGAAGCTTTCTTT
CASSYSYGTNTEAFF
>-|14|-|TRBJ2-1|TRBV7-8
TGTGCCAGCAGTGGGTTTTCGGCTAACAATGAGCAGTTCTTC
CASSGFSANNEQFF
>-|15|once|TRBJ2-2|TRBV6-1
TGTGCCAGCAGACGACCGACAGGGAACACCGGGGAGCTGTTTTTT
CASRRPTGNTGELFF
>-|12|-|TRBJ1-3|TRBV5-6
TGTGCCAGCAGCTTTAGAGGAAACACCATATATTTT
CASSFRGNTIYF
>-|16|-|TRBJ1-5|TRBV5-5
TGTGCCAGCAGCTTGCGGCCTCAGGTCCCCAATCAGCCCCAGCATTTT
CASSLRPQVPNQPQHF
>-|14|-|TRBJ1-4|TRBV5-8
TGTGCCAGCAGCTTGCCAGGGCTTAGCGAAAAACTGTTTTTT
CASSLPGLSEKLFF
>-|12|-|TRBJ1-2|TRBV5-4
TGTGCCAGCAGCCCCTCGGACGGTGGCTACACCTTC
CASSPSDGGYTF
>-|12|-|TRBJ1-2|TRBV2
TGTGCCAGCAGTGAAGCTGGGGGGCGCTACACCTTC
CASSEAGGRYTF
>-|16|-|TRBJ1-4|TRBV7-2
TGTGCCAGCAGCTTAGATACCGGACCGGGGAACGAAAAACTGTTTTTT
CASSLDTGPGNEKLFF
>-|16|once|TRBJ1-1|TRBV5-1
TGCGCCAGCAGCCTAACCCCCACAGGTTTGAACACTGAAGCTTTCTTT
CASSLTPTGLNTEAFF
>-|15|-|TRBJ2-2|TRBV5-1
TGCGCCAGCAGCTTGGCCCAGGCCAACACCGGGGAGCTGTTTTTT
CASSLAQANTGELFF
>TRBD1|15|-|TRBJ2-7|TRBV6-1
TGTGCCAGCAGTGAATGGGGACAGGGTCCCAACGAGCAGTACTTC
CASSEWGQGPNEQYF
>-|15|-|TRBJ2-7|TRBV28
TGTGCCAGCAGTTCTCTCCGGAATATCTTAAACGAGCAGTACTTC
CASSSLRNILNEQYF
>-|16|-|TRBJ1-4|TRBV4-1
TGCGCCAGCAGCCAAGTAATCATGCAAACTAATGAAAAACTGTTTTTT
CASSQVIMQTNEKLFF
>-|13|-|TRBJ2-3|TRBV7-8
TGTGCCAGCAGCACACAGGGTCCAGATACGCAGTATTTT
CASSTQGPDTQYF
>-|14|-|TRBJ1-4|TRBV4-2
TGTGCCAGCAGCCAAGATACCGCGGGAGGGGGGCTGTTTTTT
CASSQDTAGGGLFF
>TRBD1|14|-|TRBJ1-1|TRBV7-9
TGTGCCAGCAGCGCACAGGGGGTGAACACTGAAGCTTTCTTT
CASSAQGVNTEAFF
>TRBD2|13|-|TRBJ2-1|TRBV28
TGTGCCAGCAGTACCGGACTAGCGGGAGTTCAGTTCTTC
CASSTGLAGVQFF
>-|15|-|TRBJ1-4|TRBV7-2
TGTGCCAGCAGCAGACAGGCGGAGGCTAATGAAAAACTGTTTTTT
CASSRQAEANEKLFF
>-|16|once|TRBJ1-3|TRBV18
TGTGCCAGCTCGCGGCGGACTTCAGCCTCTGGAAACACCATATATTTT
CASSRRTSASGNTIYF
>TRBD2|18|-|TRBJ2-7|TRBV28
TGTGCCAGCAGTTTAAATTTAGGGGCGGGAGTGACTTTGTACGAGCAGTACTTC
CASSLNLGAGVTLYEQYF
>TRBD2|14|-|TRBJ2-5|TRBV29-1
TGCAGCGTTGAAAGGACTAGCGGGACCGAGGCCCAGTACTTC
CSVERTSGTEAQYF
>-|13|-|TRBJ1-2|TRBV6-1
TGTGCCAGCCTCCCCCTTGACTGGTATGGCTACACCTTC
CASLPLDWYGYTF
>-|15|-|TRBJ2-2|TRBV7-3
TGTGCCAGCAGCTTAGTAAATAGCGGAACCGGGGAGCTGTTTTTT
CASSLVNSGTGELFF
>TRBD2|16|-|TRBJ2-2|TRBV9
TGTGCCAGCAGCCCCCCCCCGGGAGGACGCACCGGGGAGCTGTTTTTT
CASSPPPGGRTGELFF
>TRBD1|15|-|TRBJ1-6|TRBV7-2
TGTGCCAGCAGCGAACGACAGGGGGTTAATTCACCCCTCCACTTT
CASSERQGVNSPLHF
>-|13|few|TRBJ1-1|TRBV5-4
TGTGCCAGCAGCTTGGAAGGGGCGTTCAGAGGGTTCTTT
CASSLEGAFRGFF